This paragraph covers one T cell receptor (beta chain) sequence. What it recognizes is unknown. Researchers ran immunoSEQ v3.0 at survey level. The repertoire was sequenced with immunoSEQ multiplex PCR; TCRdb's copy has only in-frame clones and lacks some. Of 29,000 or so clones in the sample, 85% to 95% were seen once. This specimen belongs to a study of long-term antiretroviral therapy in people with HIV. Notes on the study in general: ART adherence, viral resistance and therapy changes were not recorded. When set beside controls, HIV repertoires had CDR3 length ranges that were narrower.

All donors provided no fewer than one pre-ART and no fewer than two post-ART PBMC samples. Cryopreserved PBMC samples of about 1-11 million cells were used for DNA extraction. The sample here was unsorted PBMCs, taken 7.4 years after starting antiretroviral therapy. The TCR sequence derives from a man aged 45-65 years with HIV.

CDR3 sequence (DNA): TGCGCCAGCAGCCCTAGCCTTCAAGGAGATACGCAGTATTTT. Translation gives CASSPSLQGDTQYF. The rearrangement joins TRBV4-3 to TRBJ2-3; tentatively, D is TRBD2 (5 bases). Germline V CDR1 and CDR2: LGHNA, YSLEER. CDR3 size: 14 residues. Trimming shortened V by 4 bases and J by 5 bases, and 13 bases separated the two germline ends.